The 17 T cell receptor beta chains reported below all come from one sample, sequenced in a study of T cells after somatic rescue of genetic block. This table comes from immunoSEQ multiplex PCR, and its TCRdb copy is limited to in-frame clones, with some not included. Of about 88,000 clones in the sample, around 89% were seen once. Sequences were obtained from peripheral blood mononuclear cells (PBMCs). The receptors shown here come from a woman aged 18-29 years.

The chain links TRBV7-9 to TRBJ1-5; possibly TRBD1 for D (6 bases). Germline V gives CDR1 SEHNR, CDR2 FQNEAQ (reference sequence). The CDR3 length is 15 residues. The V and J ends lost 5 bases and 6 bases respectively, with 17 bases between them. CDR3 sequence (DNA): TGTGCCAGCAGCCCCCCCGAGACAGGAGGTCAGCCCCAGCATTTT. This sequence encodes CASSPPETGGQPQHF.

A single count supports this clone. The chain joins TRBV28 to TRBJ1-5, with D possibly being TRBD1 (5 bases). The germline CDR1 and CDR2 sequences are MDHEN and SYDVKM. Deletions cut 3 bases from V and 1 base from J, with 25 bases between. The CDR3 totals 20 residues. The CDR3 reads CASSLTMGRGLERSNQPQHF. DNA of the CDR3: TGTGCCAGCAGTTTGACCATGGGGAGGGGTCTGGAGAGAAGCAATCAGCCCCAGCATTTT.

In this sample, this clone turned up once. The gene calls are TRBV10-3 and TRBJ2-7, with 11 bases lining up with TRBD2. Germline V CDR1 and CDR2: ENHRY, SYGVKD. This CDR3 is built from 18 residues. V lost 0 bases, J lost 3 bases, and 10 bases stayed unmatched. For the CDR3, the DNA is TGTGCCATCAGTGAGTCGGAAACCGGGACTAGCGGAATCTACGAGCAGTACTTC. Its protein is CAISESETGTSGIYEQYF.

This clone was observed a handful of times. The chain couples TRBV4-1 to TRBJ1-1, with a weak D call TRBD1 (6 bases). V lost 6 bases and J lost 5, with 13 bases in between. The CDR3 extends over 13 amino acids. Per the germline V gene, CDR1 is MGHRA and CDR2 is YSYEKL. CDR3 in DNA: TGCGCCAGCAGAAGGGGGATGAGTACTGAAGCTTTCTTT. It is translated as CASRRGMSTEAFF.

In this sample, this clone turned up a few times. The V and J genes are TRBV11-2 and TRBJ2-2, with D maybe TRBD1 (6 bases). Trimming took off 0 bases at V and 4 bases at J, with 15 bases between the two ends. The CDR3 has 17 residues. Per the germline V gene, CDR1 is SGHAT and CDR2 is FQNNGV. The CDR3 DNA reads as TGTGCCAGCAGCTTAGACGTGGCGCAGGGGAGCACCGGGGAGCTGTTTTTT. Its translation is CASSLDVAQGSTGELFF.

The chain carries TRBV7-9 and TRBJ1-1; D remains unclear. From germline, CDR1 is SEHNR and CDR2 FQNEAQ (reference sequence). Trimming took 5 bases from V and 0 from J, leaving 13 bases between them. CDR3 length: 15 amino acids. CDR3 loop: CASSLGPLMNTEAFF. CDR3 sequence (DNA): TGTGCCAGCAGCCTTGGCCCTCTAATGAACACTGAAGCTTTCTTT. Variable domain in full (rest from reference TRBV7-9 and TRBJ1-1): DTGVSQNPRHKITKRGQNVTFRCDPISEHNRLYWYRQTLGQGPEFLTYFQNEAQLEKSRLLSDRFSAERPKGSFSTLEIQRTEQGDSAMYLCASSLGPLMNTEAFFGQGTRLTVV.

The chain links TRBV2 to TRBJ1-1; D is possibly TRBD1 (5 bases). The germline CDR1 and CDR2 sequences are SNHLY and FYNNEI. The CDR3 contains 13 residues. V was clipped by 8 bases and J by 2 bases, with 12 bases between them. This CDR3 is CASQTAPNTEAFF. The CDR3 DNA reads TGTGCCAGCCAGACAGCTCCTAACACTGAAGCTTTCTTT.

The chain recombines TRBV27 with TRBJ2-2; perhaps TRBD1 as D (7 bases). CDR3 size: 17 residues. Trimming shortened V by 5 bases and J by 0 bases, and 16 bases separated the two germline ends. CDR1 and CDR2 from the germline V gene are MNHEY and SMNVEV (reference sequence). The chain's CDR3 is CASSRRVRGANTGELFF. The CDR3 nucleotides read TGTGCCAGCAGTCGCCGGGTCAGGGGGGCGAACACCGGGGAGCTGTTTTTT.

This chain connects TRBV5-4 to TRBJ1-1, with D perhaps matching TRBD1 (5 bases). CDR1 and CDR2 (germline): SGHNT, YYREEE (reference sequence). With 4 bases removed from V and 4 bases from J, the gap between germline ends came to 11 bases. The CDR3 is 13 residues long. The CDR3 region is CASSPDGGTEAFF. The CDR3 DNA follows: TGTGCCAGCAGCCCCGATGGGGGCACTGAAGCTTTCTTT.

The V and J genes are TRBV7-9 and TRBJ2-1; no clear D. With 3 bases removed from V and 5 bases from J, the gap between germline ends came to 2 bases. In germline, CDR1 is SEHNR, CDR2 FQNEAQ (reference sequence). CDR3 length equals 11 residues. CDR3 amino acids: CASSFNNEQFF. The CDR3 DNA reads TGTGCCAGCAGCTTCAACAATGAGCAGTTCTTC.

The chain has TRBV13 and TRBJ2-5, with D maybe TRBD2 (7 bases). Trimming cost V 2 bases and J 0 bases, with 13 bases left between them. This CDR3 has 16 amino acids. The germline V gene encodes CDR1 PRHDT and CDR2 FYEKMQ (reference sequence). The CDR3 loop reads CASSLWGGPNQETQYF. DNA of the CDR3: TGTGCCAGCAGCTTATGGGGGGGCCCTAACCAAGAGACCCAGTACTTC. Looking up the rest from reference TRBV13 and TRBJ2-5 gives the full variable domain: AAGVIQSPRHLIKEKRETATLKCYPIPRHDTVYWYQQGPGQDPQFLISFYEKMQSDKGSIPDRFSAQQFSDYHSELNMSSLELGDSALYFCASSLWGGPNQETQYFGPGTRLLVL.

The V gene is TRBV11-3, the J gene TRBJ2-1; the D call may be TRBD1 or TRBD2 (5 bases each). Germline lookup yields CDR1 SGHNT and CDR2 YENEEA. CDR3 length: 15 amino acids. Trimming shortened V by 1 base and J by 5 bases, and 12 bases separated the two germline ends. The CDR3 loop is CASSLGDQAHNEQFF. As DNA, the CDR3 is TGTGCCAGCAGCTTAGGGGACCAAGCACACAATGAGCAGTTCTTC. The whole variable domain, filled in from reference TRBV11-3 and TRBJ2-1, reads EAGVVQSPRYKIIEKKQPVAFWCNPISGHNTLYWYLQNLGQGPELLIRYENEEAVDDSQLPKDRFSAERLKGVDSTLKIQPAELGDSAVYLCASSLGDQAHNEQFFGPGTRLTVL.

The DNA for the CDR3 is TGCGCCAGCAGCCAATTGCCCCGGGAGTCTAGCGGGGCAAGCACAGATACGCAGTATTTT. Encoded protein: CASSQLPRESSGASTDTQYF. The V gene is TRBV4-3, the J gene TRBJ2-3, with 9 bases lining up with TRBD2. The CDR3 sequence is 20 residues long. In germline, CDR1 is LGHNA, CDR2 YSLEER. V shed 2 bases, J shed 0 bases, and the junction held 15 bases outside the gene matches.

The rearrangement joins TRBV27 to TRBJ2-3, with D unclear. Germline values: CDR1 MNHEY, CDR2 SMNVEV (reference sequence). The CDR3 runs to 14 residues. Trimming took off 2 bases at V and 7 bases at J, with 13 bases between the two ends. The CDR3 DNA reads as TGTGCCAGCAGTTTAATGCAGATCTCGCATACGCAGTATTTT. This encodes CASSLMQISHTQYF.

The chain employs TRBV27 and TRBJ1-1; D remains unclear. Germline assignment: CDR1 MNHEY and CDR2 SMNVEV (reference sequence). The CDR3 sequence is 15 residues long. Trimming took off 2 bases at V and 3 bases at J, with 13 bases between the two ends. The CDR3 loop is CASSLARVGDTEAFF. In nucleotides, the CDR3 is TGTGCCAGCAGTTTAGCCCGTGTCGGCGACACTGAAGCTTTCTTT.

The CDR3 coding sequence is TGTGCCAGCAGTTCCCAGGGGGGGGCTGAAAAACTGTTTTTT. It specifies CASSSQGGAEKLFF. The V and J genes are TRBV28 and TRBJ1-4; TRBD1 aligns across 7 bases. The CDR3 has 14 amino acids. Germline CDR1 reads MDHEN; CDR2 reads SYDVKM. V lost 4 bases, J lost 7 bases, and 6 bases stayed unmatched. Together with reference TRBV28 and TRBJ1-4, the CDR3 gives the full variable domain: DVKVTQSSRYLVKRTGEKVFLECVQDMDHENMFWYRQDPGLGLRLIYFSYDVKMKEKGDIPEGYSVSREKKERFSLILESASTNQTSMYLCASSSQGGAEKLFFGSGTQLSVL.

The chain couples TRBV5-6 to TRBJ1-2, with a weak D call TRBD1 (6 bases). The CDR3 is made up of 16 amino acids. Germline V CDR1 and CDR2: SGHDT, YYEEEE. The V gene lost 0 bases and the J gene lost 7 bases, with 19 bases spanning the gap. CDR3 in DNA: TGTGCCAGCAGCTTGGACCTGGTCAGGGGCCTGCTTGGCTACACCTTC. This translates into CASSLDLVRGLLGYTF.